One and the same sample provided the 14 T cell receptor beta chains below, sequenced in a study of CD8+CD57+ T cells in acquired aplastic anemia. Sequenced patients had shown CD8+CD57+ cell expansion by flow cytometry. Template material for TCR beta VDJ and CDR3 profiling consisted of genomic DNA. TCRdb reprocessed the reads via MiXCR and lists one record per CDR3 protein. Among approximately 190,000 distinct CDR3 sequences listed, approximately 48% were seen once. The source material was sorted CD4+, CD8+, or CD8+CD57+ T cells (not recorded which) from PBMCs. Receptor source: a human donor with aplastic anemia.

The CDR3, as DNA: TGTGCCAGCAGTTACTGGAGCGGGAGGGGAGATACGCAGTATTTT. Amino acid sequence: CASSYWSGRGDTQYF. The V call is TRBV6-6, the J call TRBJ2-3; 10 bases map to TRBD2. CDR1 and CDR2 (germline): MNHNY, SVGAGI (reference sequence). J gave up 5 bases and V 1 base, and 3 bases lay outside the gene matches. CDR3 length: 15 residues.

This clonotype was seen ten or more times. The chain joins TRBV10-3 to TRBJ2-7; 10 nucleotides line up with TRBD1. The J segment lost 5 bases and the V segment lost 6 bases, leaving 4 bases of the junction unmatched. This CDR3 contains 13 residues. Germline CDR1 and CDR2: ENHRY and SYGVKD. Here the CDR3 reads CAISGQGDNEQYF. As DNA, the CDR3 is TGTGCCATCAGCGGACAGGGGGACAACGAGCAGTACTTC.

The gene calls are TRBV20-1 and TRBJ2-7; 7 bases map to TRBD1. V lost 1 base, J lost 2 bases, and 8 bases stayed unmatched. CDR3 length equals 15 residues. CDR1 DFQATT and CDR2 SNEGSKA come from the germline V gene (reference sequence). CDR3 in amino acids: CSARGGQVRAYEQYF. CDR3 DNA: TGCAGTGCTAGAGGCGGACAGGTCAGGGCCTACGAGCAGTACTTC.

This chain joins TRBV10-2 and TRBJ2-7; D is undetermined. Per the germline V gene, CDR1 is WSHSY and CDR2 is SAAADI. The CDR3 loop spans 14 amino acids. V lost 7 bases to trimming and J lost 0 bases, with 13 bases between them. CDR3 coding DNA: TGCGCCAGCACCGGACGGCGGATCTCCTACGAGCAGTACTTC. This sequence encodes CASTGRRISYEQYF.

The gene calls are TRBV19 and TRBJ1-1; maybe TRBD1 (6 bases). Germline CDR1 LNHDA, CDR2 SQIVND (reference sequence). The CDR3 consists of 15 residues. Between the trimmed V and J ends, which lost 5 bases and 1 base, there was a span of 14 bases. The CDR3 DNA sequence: TGTGCCAGTAGTTTTCAGATGGGGGCGAACACTGAAGCTTTCTTT. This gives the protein CASSFQMGANTEAFF.

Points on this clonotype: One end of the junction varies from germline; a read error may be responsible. The CDR3 region has the DNA TGTGCCAGCAGCTTCCTAGCGGGAGTGGACACCTGGGAGCTGCTTTTT. This sequence encodes CASSFLAGVDTWELLF. The rearrangement links TRBV11-1 to TRBJ2-2; 10 bases fit TRBD2. Germline V gene sequence: CDR1 SGHAT, CDR2 FQDESV (reference sequence). The length of the CDR3 is 16 residues.

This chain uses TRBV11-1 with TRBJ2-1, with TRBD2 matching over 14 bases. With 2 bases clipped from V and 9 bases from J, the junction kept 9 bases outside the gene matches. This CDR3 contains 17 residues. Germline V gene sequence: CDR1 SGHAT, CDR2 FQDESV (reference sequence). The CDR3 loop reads CASSLRGTSGRGGEQFF. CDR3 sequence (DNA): TGTGCCAGCAGCTTAAGAGGGACTAGCGGGAGAGGGGGTGAGCAGTTCTTC.

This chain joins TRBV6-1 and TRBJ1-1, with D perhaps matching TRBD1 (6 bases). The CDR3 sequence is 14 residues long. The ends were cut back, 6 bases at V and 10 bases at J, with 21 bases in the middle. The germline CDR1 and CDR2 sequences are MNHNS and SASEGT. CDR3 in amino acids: CASSIHPGTKGAFF. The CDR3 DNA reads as TGTGCCAGCAGCATTCACCCCGGGACAAAAGGAGCTTTCTTT.

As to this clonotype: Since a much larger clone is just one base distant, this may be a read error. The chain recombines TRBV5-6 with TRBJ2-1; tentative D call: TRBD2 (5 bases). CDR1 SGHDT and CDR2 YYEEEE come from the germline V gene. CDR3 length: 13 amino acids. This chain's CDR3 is CASSYVGNNGQFF. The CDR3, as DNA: TGTGCCAGCAGCTACGTCGGGAACAATGGGCAGTTCTTC.

The CDR3 protein is CSVEMLAGITDTQYF. The CDR3 DNA is TGCAGCGTTGAAATGCTAGCGGGGATCACAGATACGCAGTATTTT. The gene calls are TRBV29-1 and TRBJ2-3; 9 bases line up with TRBD2. This CDR3 is built from 15 residues. The V segment lost 2 bases and the J segment 2 bases; nucleotides outside the gene matches: 5. Germline V lookup: CDR1 SQVTM, CDR2 ANQGSEA.

CDR3 DNA sequence: TGTGCCAGTAGTATGTCAGGGACCTACGAGCAGTACTTC. Amino acid sequence: CASSMSGTYEQYF. This chain connects TRBV19 to TRBJ2-7, with TRBD1 as a possible D gene (5 bases). Looked up from germline, CDR1 is LNHDA and CDR2 is SQIVND (reference sequence). The V end lost 3 bases, the J end lost 2 bases, and 8 bases lay between the germline ends. This CDR3 contains 13 residues.

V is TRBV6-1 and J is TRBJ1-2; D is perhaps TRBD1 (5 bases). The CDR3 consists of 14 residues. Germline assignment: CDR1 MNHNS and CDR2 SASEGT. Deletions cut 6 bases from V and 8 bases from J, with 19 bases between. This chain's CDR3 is CASRDAGRGWGYTF. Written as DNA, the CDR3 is TGTGCCAGCAGAGACGCGGGGCGCGGTTGGGGCTACACCTTC.

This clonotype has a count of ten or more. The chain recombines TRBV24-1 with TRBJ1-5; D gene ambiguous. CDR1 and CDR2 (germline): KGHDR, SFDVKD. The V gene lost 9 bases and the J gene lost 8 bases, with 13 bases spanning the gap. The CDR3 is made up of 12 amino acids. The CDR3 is CATRSNEEPQHF. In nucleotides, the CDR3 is TGTGCCACCCGTTCTAACGAAGAGCCCCAGCATTTT.

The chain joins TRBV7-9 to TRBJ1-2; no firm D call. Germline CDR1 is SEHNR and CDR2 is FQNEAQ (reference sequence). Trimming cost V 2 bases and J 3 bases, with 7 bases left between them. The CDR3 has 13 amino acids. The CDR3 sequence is CASSLMGDYGYTF. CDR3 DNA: TGTGCCAGCAGCTTAATGGGAGACTATGGCTACACCTTC.